This TCR beta chain was sequenced during a study of shared clonotypes between healthy human individuals. The table came from immunoSEQ multiplex PCR; TCRdb's copy has only in-frame clones and leaves some out. The sample carries approximately 700,000 clones, 55% to 85% recorded once. This TCR came from a woman aged 25 to 39 in good health. Sequenced material: memory CD4+ T cells sorted from blood. Documented subset: CD45RA-negative fraction.

CDR3 region: CASSVGLPQETQYF. As DNA, the CDR3 is TGTGCCAGCAGCGTAGGGCTTCCTCAAGAGACCCAGTACTTC. The chain joins TRBV9 to TRBJ2-5; D ambiguous. Germline V CDR1 and CDR2: SGDLS, YYNGEE. Trimming removed 0 bases at V and 2 bases at J, with 8 bases between. There are 14 residues in the CDR3.